This T cell receptor (beta chain) was documented in a study of T cell responses to AZD1222 COVID-19 vaccine. Note on this clone: Its antigen remains unknown. One end of the junction does not line up with germline, which may come from a read error.

Broader study findings: Baseline seropositivity characterized only a handful of AZD1222 recipients. Vaccine-associated CD4 TCRs spanned spike, dominant at 160-218 and 743-854. The study found Spike-specific TCR breadth and depth rose after two AZD1222 doses. Mostly white British, mostly female donors; authors suggested clonal diversity may be underestimated.

Profiling relied on immunoSEQ multiplex PCR, and the TCRdb table lists in-frame clones only, not all of them. The data contain about 130,000 clones, about nine tenths of them singletons. The clonotype was recovered from an adult in good health. Sequences were derived from peripheral blood, sampled on day 0 of AZD1222 vaccination.

The CDR3 spells CAGRLQLEAVF. The CDR3 DNA is TGTGCCGGCCGCCTACAGCTTGAGGCTGTCTTC. V gene TRBV2 combines with J gene TRBJ2-1; D gene ambiguous. Per the germline V gene, CDR1 is SNHLY and CDR2 is FYNNEI. This CDR3 is built from 11 residues.